The next 7 T cell receptor beta chains were all read from a single sample in a study of blood T cell repertoires in COVID-19 (dated by TCRdb to the early 2020s). Libraries were made using the immunoSEQ multiplex PCR assay. TCRdb obtained this table from immuneACCESS and retained in-frame rearrangements with V and J assigned. These tables miss some clones; where compared with another copy, unresolved V genes account for less than half of the shortfall, and the remainder is unexplained. This sample holds some 420,000 clones; around 87% were observed only once. 0.95% to 1.2% of the sample comes from the top ten. The sample consisted of PBMCs or T cells enriched from blood (not recorded which). These receptors were taken from a young man who had recovered from COVID-19.

There are a few counts of this clone. The rearrangement joins TRBV6-5 to TRBJ1-1; 7 nucleotides line up with TRBD1. The V gene's germline CDR1 is MNHEY and CDR2 SVGAGI. The CDR3 extends over 13 amino acids. V gave up 8 bases and J gave up 3 bases; unmatched junction bases: 6. The CDR3 DNA follows: TGTGCCAGCTTCCGACAGGGCGACACTGAAGCTTTCTTT. Amino acid sequence: CASFRQGDTEAFF.

CDR3 protein: CASGFSAREQYF. The CDR3 DNA reads TGTGCCAGCGGCTTTTCGGCGAGGGAGCAGTACTTC. The V gene is TRBV12-3 or TRBV12-4, the J gene TRBJ2-7; D call uncertain. Trimming took off 8 bases at V and 7 bases at J, with 15 bases between the two ends. The CDR3 consists of 12 residues.

This chain uses TRBV7-9 with TRBJ2-5; the D gene is possibly TRBD2 (6 bases). Germline assignment: CDR1 SEHNR and CDR2 FQNEAQ (reference sequence). V was clipped by 5 bases and J by 7 bases, with 23 bases between them. The CDR3 is made up of 16 amino acids. CDR3 in DNA: TGTGCCAGCAGCCTAAATGCCGGGACTGTCCGCCTGACCCAGTACTTC. Its protein product is CASSLNAGTVRLTQYF.

This rearrangement joins TRBV6-5 to TRBJ1-3; the D is unclear. The CDR3 is 14 amino acids. V dropped 7 bases and J dropped 7 bases, with 17 bases sitting between them. Germline lookup yields CDR1 MNHEY and CDR2 SVGAGI. CDR3 in DNA: TGTGCCAGCAAAAGGGAGGGTCTCGACAACACCATATATTTT. Translated: CASKREGLDNTIYF.

The chain's CDR3 is CASGSRGEAGAFF. The CDR3 nucleotides are TGTGCTAGTGGAAGCAGGGGTGAGGCGGGAGCTTTCTTT. The J gene is TRBJ1-1, the V gene TRBV12-5; D perhaps matches TRBD1 (6 bases). Germline-derived CDR1 and CDR2 are LGHNT and FRNRAP. Trimming cost V 6 bases and J 10 bases, with 18 bases left between them. CDR3 length equals 13 residues. The full variable domain, with the rest looked up from reference TRBV12-5 and TRBJ1-1, is DARVTQTPRHKVTEMGQEVTMRCQPILGHNTVFWYRQTMMQGLELLAYFRNRAPLDDSGMPKDRFSAEMPDATLATLKIQPSEPRDSAVYFCASGSRGEAGAFFGQGTRLTVV.

The chain has TRBV4-1 and TRBJ1-3, with 7 bases that match TRBD1. This CDR3 has 16 residues. CDR1 MGHRA and CDR2 YSYEKL come from the germline V gene. V lost 4 bases, J lost 2 bases, and 8 bases stayed unmatched. CDR3 residues: CASSLGDSPTGNTIYF. The CDR3 coding sequence is TGCGCCAGCAGCCTGGGGGACAGTCCGACTGGAAACACCATATATTTT.

V usage is TRBV19 and J usage is TRBJ2-7; maybe TRBD1 (6 bases). With 3 bases removed from V and 3 bases from J, the gap between germline ends came to 15 bases. This CDR3 spans 15 amino acids. Germline V gives CDR1 LNHDA, CDR2 SQIVND (reference sequence). CDR3 sequence: CASSIAWGPDYEQYF. The CDR3 region has the DNA TGTGCCAGTAGTATTGCTTGGGGGCCCGACTACGAGCAGTACTTC.